Presented here are 13 T cell receptor beta chains from one specimen sequenced in a study of OX40 agonist ivuxolimab in advanced cancers. Sequencing was performed with immunoSEQ multiplex PCR; in TCRdb, only in-frame clones are kept and a portion is missing. Of 25,000 to 35,000 clones detected, about 77% appear once; the ten largest clones hold around 10%. This specimen was CD4+ or CD8+ T cells sorted from blood, taken in a trial of the OX40 agonist ivuxolimab. These receptors were taken from an adult with an advanced solid tumor such as melanoma, head and neck, liver or kidney cancer.

The rearrangement links TRBV10-3 to TRBJ2-3; D uncertain. From germline, CDR1 is ENHRY and CDR2 SYGVKD. Trimming stripped 2 bases from V and 2 bases from J, with 8 bases between. CDR3 length: 14 amino acids. The CDR3 nucleotides read TGTGCCATCAGTGAGAGTCAGTTCACAGATACGCAGTATTTT. This gives the protein CAISESQFTDTQYF.

This clone was picked up a small number of times. V and J are TRBV7-6 and TRBJ1-1; no clear D. V was pared by 1 base and J by 9 bases, with 12 bases between. The CDR3 length is 13 residues. Per the germline V gene, CDR1 is SGHVS and CDR2 is FNYEAQ. The chain's CDR3 is CASSLEREGQAFF. For the CDR3, the DNA is TGTGCCAGCAGCTTAGAGAGGGAAGGGCAAGCTTTCTTT.

The J gene is TRBJ2-2, the V gene TRBV4-1; D is perhaps TRBD1 or TRBD2 (5 bases each). Germline CDR1 and CDR2: MGHRA and YSYEKL. The CDR3 extends over 16 amino acids. Trimming shortened V by 2 bases and J by 7 bases, and 17 bases separated the two germline ends. CDR3 protein: CASSQSAGTSGGELFF. DNA for the CDR3: TGCGCCAGCAGCCAATCCGCCGGGACGTCGGGCGGGGAGCTGTTTTTT.

The V gene is TRBV7-6, the J gene TRBJ2-1, with D hard to call. The CDR3 is 15 amino acids. CDR1 and CDR2 from the germline V gene are SGHVS and FNYEAQ. The V gene lost 5 bases and the J gene lost 0 bases, with 11 bases spanning the gap. In nucleotides, the CDR3 is TGTGCCAGCAGCCCCACCGAGAGCTCCTACAATGAGCAGTTCTTC. Protein product: CASSPTESSYNEQFF.

The sample holds one count of this clone. V and J are TRBV2 and TRBJ1-4; 8 bases line up with TRBD1. CDR1 is SNHLY and CDR2 is FYNNEI in the germline V gene. V dropped 7 bases and J dropped 5; count of bases not matched to a gene: 3. This CDR3 spans 13 amino acids. The CDR3 is CASTGQENEKLFF. DNA for the CDR3: TGTGCCAGCACGGGACAGGAGAATGAAAAACTGTTTTTT.

This chain connects TRBV2 to TRBJ2-4, with 9 bases matching TRBD1. The CDR3 is made up of 15 amino acids. Looked up from germline, CDR1 is SNHLY and CDR2 is FYNNEI. Trimming cost V 6 bases and J 0 bases; bases outside gene matches: 3. The CDR3 DNA is TGTGCCAGCAGACCGGACAGGGGAGCCAAAAACATTCAGTACTTC. This gives the protein CASRPDRGAKNIQYF.

This clone was recorded only once. The rearrangement joins TRBV2 to TRBJ1-5; D is undetermined. The CDR3 consists of 13 residues. The germline V gene has CDR1 SNHLY and CDR2 FYNNEI. Between the trimmed V and J ends, which lost 2 bases and 3 bases, there was a span of 5 bases. The CDR3 nucleotides are TGTGCCAGCAGTGAACCGAACAATCAGCCCCAGCATTTT. Its protein product is CASSEPNNQPQHF.

This clone came up a few times. The chain joins TRBV11-2 to TRBJ1-2; D gene ambiguous. CDR3 length: 13 amino acids. From germline, CDR1 is SGHAT and CDR2 FQNNGV. Trimming removed 2 bases from V and 6 bases from J, with 10 bases in between. CDR3 in DNA: TGTGCCAGCAGCTTAAATGTGGGGAATGGCTACACCTTC. Translated: CASSLNVGNGYTF.

In its sample, this clone was seen a few times. V and J are TRBV5-1 and TRBJ2-3; D is ambiguous. The CDR3 is 18 amino acids. V shed 0 bases and J shed 0 bases, with 17 bases lying between them. Germline CDR1 SGHRS, CDR2 YFSETQ. The CDR3 is CASSLGPLRALSTDTQYF. In DNA, the CDR3 is TGCGCCAGCAGCTTGGGCCCACTCCGGGCCCTTAGCACAGATACGCAGTATTTT.

This chain links TRBV2 with TRBJ2-7; 10 bases map to TRBD1. Unmatched junction bases numbered 19, after V lost 10 bases and J lost 4 bases. The CDR3 contains 17 residues. CDR1 is SNHLY, CDR2 FYNNEI, per germline. The DNA for the CDR3 is TGTGCCATTATGACAGGGGGCGCCGGAGCGAGCGTATACGAGCAGTACTTC. It translates to CAIMTGGAGASVYEQYF.

This rearrangement joins TRBV5-5 to TRBJ2-7, with 9 bases identical to TRBD1. The CDR3 loop spans 15 amino acids. The trim removed 5 bases at V and 5 bases at J, leaving 11 bases unmatched. From germline, CDR1 is SGHKS and CDR2 YYEKEE (reference sequence). Here the CDR3 reads CASRPDRGIIHEQYF. The CDR3 coding sequence is TGTGCCAGCAGACCAGACAGGGGGATTATCCACGAGCAGTACTTC. Supplemented by reference TRBV5-5 and TRBJ2-7, the full variable domain reads DAGVTQSPTHLIKTRGQQVTLRCSPISGHKSVSWYQQVLGQGPQFIFQYYEKEERGRGNFPDRFSARQFPNYSSELNVNALLLGDSALYLCASRPDRGIIHEQYFGPGTRLTVT.

The rearrangement links TRBV2 to TRBJ2-1; perhaps D is TRBD1 or TRBD2 (5 bases each). V was shortened by 4 bases and J by 8 bases, with 18 bases between the two germline ends. This CDR3 has 15 residues. Germline lookup yields CDR1 SNHLY and CDR2 FYNNEI. Here the CDR3 reads CASSGGTGRLDEQFF. The CDR3 DNA follows: TGTGCCAGCAGTGGGGGAACGGGACGGCTCGATGAGCAGTTCTTC.

This clone was recorded only once. The chain uses TRBV7-6 and TRBJ1-1; D unclear. Trimming took 0 bases from V and 7 from J, leaving 6 bases between them. The CDR3 is 12 residues long. Germline CDR1 reads SGHVS; CDR2 reads FNYEAQ. CDR3 bases: TGTGCCAGCAGCTTAGCGAAGGGTGAAGCTTTCTTT. This translates into CASSLAKGEAFF. The full variable domain, its missing parts supplied by reference TRBV7-6 and TRBJ1-1, is GAGVSQSPRYKVTKRGQDVALRCDPISGHVSLYWYRQALGQGPEFLTYFNYEAQQDKSGLPNDRFSAERPEGSISTLTIQRTEQRDSAMYRCASSLAKGEAFFGQGTRLTVV.